This T cell receptor (beta chain) was sequenced in a study of blood T cell repertoires in COVID-19. How the authors handled the data: Nucleated cell number was recorded as an estimate derived from reference gene primer amplification. Using immunoSEQ multiplex PCR, the repertoire was profiled, and TCRdb retains in-frame clones only, with some absent. The DNA was the basis for D and trimming; V, J and clone size are from that table. The table lists approximately 100,000 clones, approximately 79% of them singletons. The CDR3 runs to 16 residues. V lost 4 bases to trimming and J lost 4 bases; unmatched junction nucleotides: 7. The germline gives CDR1 LGHNA, CDR2 YSLEER.

The sample comprised peripheral blood. The rearrangement links TRBV4-3 to TRBJ2-3; 11 nucleotides align to TRBD2. The receptor comes from a man aged 70-80 years with active or convalescent COVID-19. In DNA form, the CDR3 reads TGCGCCAGCAGCCTGGGACTAGCGGCAACCGCAGATACGCAGTATTTT. This gives the protein CASSLGLAATADTQYF.